Following are 27 T cell receptor beta chains from one sample sequenced in a study of Graves' ophthalmopathy and Graves' hyperthyroidism. RNA transcripts were the template, and TCR beta CDR3 regions were amplified from them. The library came from an HTBI-primed first-round RT-PCR and a second-round multiplex PCR. TCRdb itself ran the multiplex PCR reads through MiXCR, one entry per CDR3 protein. Among about 640,000 distinct CDR3 sequences, over 40% were seen once, and the ten largest hold around 3.3%. Material: peripheral blood. These receptors all come from an adult man with Graves' ophthalmopathy.

The chain combines TRBV11-2 with TRBJ2-2; no reliable D call. V was clipped by 1 base and J by 3 bases, with 6 bases between them. CDR1 is SGHAT, CDR2 FQNNGV, per germline. The CDR3 runs 14 residues. CDR3 sequence (DNA): TGTGCCAGCAGCTTAGGACACTACACCGGGGAGCTGTTTTTT. This encodes CASSLGHYTGELFF.

This clonotype was seen many times. The rearrangement uses TRBV7-8 and TRBJ2-7; tentative D call: TRBD2 (5 bases). The CDR3 covers 16 residues. Trimming stripped 4 bases from V and 2 bases from J, with 18 bases between. CDR1 is SGHVS, CDR2 FQNEAQ, per germline. CDR3 amino acids: CASSSSIGLPPYEQYF. CDR3 in DNA: TGTGCCAGCAGCTCGTCAATCGGACTCCCCCCCTACGAGCAGTACTTC.

The chain links TRBV4-1 to TRBJ1-2, with TRBD1 matching over 7 bases. This CDR3 has 15 amino acids. V was pared by 4 bases and J by 3 bases, with 8 bases of the junction left unmatched. Looked up from germline, CDR1 is MGHRA and CDR2 is YSYEKL. The CDR3 bases are TGCGCCAGCAGCCTAGCGCAGGGGGGAGACTATGGCTACACCTTC. Its protein is CASSLAQGGDYGYTF.

This clonotype appeared many times. The conserved phenylalanine or tryptophan normally closing the CDR3 is absent here, so this likely arose from a read error. This chain connects TRBV7-8 to TRBJ1-1, with no clear D. The CDR3 runs 13 residues. Trimming cost V 5 bases and J 2 bases, with 9 bases left between them. The V gene's germline CDR1 is SGHVS and CDR2 FQNEAQ. The CDR3, as DNA: TGTGCCAGCAGCATCCCCCGCAACACTGAAGCTTTCCTT. Its translation is CASSIPRNTEAFL.

In its sample, this clonotype was seen many times. This sequence joins TRBV19 and TRBJ2-6; the match to TRBD2 covers 10 bases. This CDR3 has 16 amino acids. The germline gives CDR1 LNHDA, CDR2 SQIVND (reference sequence). The ends lost 5 bases at V and 2 bases at J; junction bases unmatched: 3. CDR3 in DNA: TGTGCCAGTAGTCGGCTAGCGGGGGCTGGGGCCAACGTCCTGACTTTC. It translates to CASSRLAGAGANVLTF. The entire variable domain, with the rest obtained from reference TRBV19 and TRBJ2-6, is as follows: DGGITQSPKYLFRKEGQNVTLSCEQNLNHDAMYWYRQDPGQGLRLIYYSQIVNDFQKGDIAEGYSVSREKKESFPLTVTSAQKNPTAFYLCASSRLAGAGANVLTFGAGSRLTVL.

The sample holds one count of this clonotype. V is TRBV29-1 and J is TRBJ2-2; 10 bases map to TRBD2. Germline V lookup: CDR1 SQVTM, CDR2 ANQGSEA. This CDR3 spans 16 amino acids. V shed 6 bases and J 1 base; nucleotides not matched to a gene: 8. CDR3 sequence: CSVLGPSGGNTGELFF. CDR3 DNA: TGCAGCGTACTAGGGCCTAGCGGGGGGAACACCGGGGAGCTGTTTTTT.

This chain connects TRBV4-1 to TRBJ2-7; D uncertain. In germline, CDR1 is MGHRA, CDR2 YSYEKL. The CDR3 sequence is 13 residues long. Between the trimmed V and J ends, which lost 3 bases and 5 bases, there was a span of 11 bases. Written as DNA, the CDR3 is TGCGCCAGCAGCCAGAGGACGGATGACGAGCAGTACTTC. The encoded protein is CASSQRTDDEQYF.

V and J are TRBV10-3 and TRBJ2-7; 7 bases agree with TRBD1. V lost 4 bases and J lost 6; bases outside the gene matches: 6. Germline CDR1 ENHRY, CDR2 SYGVKD. The CDR3 spans 13 residues. CDR3 region: CAISADRASEQYF. The CDR3 bases are TGTGCCATCAGTGCCGACAGGGCTAGCGAGCAGTACTTC.

The V gene is TRBV12-3 or TRBV12-4, the J gene TRBJ2-7, with D maybe TRBD1 (6 bases). The CDR3 has 16 residues. V was clipped by 6 bases and J by 5 bases, with 23 bases between them. The CDR3 region has the DNA TGTGCCAGCAGCCGACCCCTGGGGCAGGGGCGAGACGAGCAGTACTTC. Protein: CASSRPLGQGRDEQYF.

The chain employs TRBV5-1 and TRBJ2-3, with 11 bases lining up with TRBD2. CDR1 is SGHRS, CDR2 YFSETQ, per germline. The CDR3 is 17 amino acids. The trim removed 2 bases at V and 0 bases at J, leaving 5 bases unmatched. The CDR3 protein is CASSFFRLAGSTDTQYF. In DNA form, the CDR3 reads TGCGCCAGCAGCTTCTTTCGACTAGCGGGGAGCACAGATACGCAGTATTTT. Full variable domain (outside the CDR3, taken from reference TRBV5-1 and TRBJ2-3): KAGVTQTPRYLIKTRGQQVTLSCSPISGHRSVSWYQQTPGQGLQFLFEYFSETQRNKGNFPGRFSGRQFSNSRSEMNVSTLELGDSALYLCASSFFRLAGSTDTQYFGPGTRLTVL.

J is TRBJ1-1 and V is TRBV28; D is undetermined. The CDR3 length is 14 residues. V dropped 2 bases and J dropped 2 bases, with 9 bases sitting between them. Germline CDR1 is MDHEN and CDR2 is SYDVKM. The CDR3 here is CASSLPSLNTEAFF. The CDR3 coding sequence is TGTGCCAGCAGTTTACCCTCCCTAAACACTGAAGCTTTCTTT.

This clonotype was counted only a few times. The chain recombines TRBV12-5 with TRBJ1-5; unclear D gene. CDR1 LGHNT and CDR2 FRNRAP come from the germline V gene. Trimming cost V 1 base and J 9 bases, with 10 bases left between them. This CDR3 is 13 amino acids long. The DNA of the CDR3 is TGTGCTAGTGGTTTGGATGATTATCGGCCCCAGCATTTT. This encodes CASGLDDYRPQHF.

The chain has TRBV10-3 and TRBJ2-7; no definite D call. The germline gives CDR1 ENHRY, CDR2 SYGVKD. V lost 7 bases and J 3 bases, leaving 4 bases between the germline ends. This CDR3 has 10 amino acids. The CDR3 loop reads CAIKLYEQYF. The CDR3 coding sequence is TGTGCCATCAAGCTCTACGAGCAGTACTTC.

The rearrangement joins TRBV20-1 to TRBJ2-5; TRBD1 matches 9 bases. The DNA end favors TRBJ2-1, so the J call may be wrong. Per the germline V gene, CDR1 is DFQATT and CDR2 is SNEGSKA (reference sequence). The CDR3 is made up of 14 amino acids. CDR3 sequence: CSASTGGSYNEQFF. The CDR3 DNA is TGCAGTGCGTCGACAGGGGGTTCCTACAATGAGCAGTTCTTC.

The V call is TRBV2, the J call TRBJ2-7, with 7 nucleotides matching TRBD2. CDR3 size: 13 residues. Per germline, CDR1 SNHLY and CDR2 FYNNEI. The J segment lost 8 bases and the V segment lost 10 bases, leaving 14 bases of the junction unmatched. Here the CDR3 reads CATILASGNQQYF. In DNA, the CDR3 is TGTGCCACTATTTTGGCTAGCGGAAACCAGCAGTACTTC.

The chain links TRBV2 to TRBJ1-1, with D uncertain. The CDR3 totals 13 residues. The germline V and J ends were trimmed by 0 bases and 10 bases, with 12 bases remaining between them. Germline-derived CDR1 and CDR2 are SNHLY and FYNNEI. The CDR3 DNA reads TGTGCCAGCAGTGAAGCTCGACTAGCGGGAGCTTTCTTT. Translating gives CASSEARLAGAFF.

The chain links TRBV7-2 to TRBJ1-5; 9 bases line up with TRBD1. The CDR3 contains 17 residues. Trimming cost V 5 bases and J 1 base; bases outside gene matches: 9. The germline V gene has CDR1 SGHTA and CDR2 FQGNSA. CDR3 coding DNA: TGTGCCAGCAGCACAGACAGGGGGTTTGGGAGCAATCAGCCCCAGCATTTT. It specifies CASSTDRGFGSNQPQHF. The complete variable domain, with remaining parts taken from reference TRBV7-2 and TRBJ1-5, reads GAGVSQSPSNKVTEKGKDVELRCDPISGHTALYWYRQSLGQGLEFLIYFQGNSAPDKSGLPSDRFSAERTGGSVSTLTIQRTQQEDSAVYLCASSTDRGFGSNQPQHFGDGTRLSIL.

CDR3 sequence: CASSHPKGGPYEQYF. Here the CDR3 DNA reads TGTGCCAGCAGCCACCCGAAGGGGGGGCCCTACGAGCAGTACTTC. The chain carries TRBV4-2 and TRBJ2-7, with TRBD2 as a possible D gene (7 bases). Germline V lookup: CDR1 LGHNA, CDR2 YNFKEQ. V was shortened by 3 bases and J by 2 bases, with 14 bases between the two germline ends. This CDR3 is 15 amino acids long.

The chain employs TRBV5-1 and TRBJ1-4; maybe TRBD1 (5 bases). Germline CDR1 and CDR2: SGHRS and YFSETQ. The V and J ends lost 2 bases and 4 bases respectively, with 18 bases between them. This CDR3 has 17 amino acids. DNA of the CDR3: TGCGCCAGCAGCTTTACAGGATTGGGGATCGGTAATGAAAAACTGTTTTTT. Its translation is CASSFTGLGIGNEKLFF.

As regards this clonotype: At one of its ends the junction is not consistent with the germline gene, which may arise from a read error. V is TRBV10-3 and J is TRBJ2-1, with a possible D match to TRBD2 (5 bases). Germline loops: CDR1 ENHRY, CDR2 SYGVKD. The CDR3 has 12 amino acids. The CDR3 sequence: CASSGRDSEQFF. The CDR3 region has the DNA TGTGCCAGCAGTGGTCGGGATTCCGAGCAGTTCTTC.

As regards this clonotype: This is likely a read error, given that the CDR3 carries no conserved phenylalanine or tryptophan at its end. The chain carries TRBV9 and TRBJ1-6; 7 bases are shared with TRBD1. The trim removed 5 bases at V and 7 bases at J, leaving 9 bases unmatched. CDR3 size: 15 residues. Germline assignment: CDR1 SGDLS and CDR2 YYNGEE. The CDR3 spells CASSARDSVNSPLHL. The DNA for the CDR3 is TGTGCCAGCAGTGCCCGGGACAGTGTCAATTCACCCCTCCACCTT.

A word on this clonotype: This may be a read error, as it is one base from a much larger clone. The chain uses TRBV5-6 and TRBJ2-7, with TRBD1 identical over 10 bases. CDR1 is SGHDT, CDR2 YYEEEE, per germline. The CDR3 has 15 amino acids. The J segment lost 5 bases and the V segment lost 3 bases, leaving 8 bases of the junction unmatched. The CDR3 DNA is TGTGCCAGCAGCTCCAGACAGGGGGCGCGTCACGAGCAGTACTTC. It encodes CASSSRQGARHEQYF.

The rearrangement links TRBV29-1 to TRBJ1-2; maybe TRBD1 (5 bases). Between the trimmed V and J ends, which lost 8 bases and 4 bases, there was a span of 14 bases. Germline-derived CDR1 and CDR2 are SQVTM and ANQGSEA. The length of the CDR3 is 12 residues. The CDR3 region is CSLRGQGYGYTF. Written as DNA, the CDR3 is TGCAGCCTAAGAGGGCAGGGCTATGGCTACACCTTC. The variable domain in full, completed from reference TRBV29-1 and TRBJ1-2, reads SAVISQKPSRDICQRGTSLTIQCQVDSQVTMMFWYRQQPGQSLTLIATANQGSEATYESGFVIDKFPISRPNLTFSTLTVSNMSPEDSSIYLCSLRGQGYGYTFGSGTRLTVV.

The sample holds many counts of this clonotype. The rearrangement uses TRBV10-3 and TRBJ1-5; D is unclear. V was cut by 0 bases and J by 5 bases, with 11 bases left in between. This CDR3 contains 15 residues. Germline CDR1 reads ENHRY; CDR2 reads SYGVKD. CDR3 in amino acids: CAISESNSEHQPQHF. For the CDR3, the DNA is TGTGCCATCAGTGAGTCGAACAGCGAACATCAGCCCCAGCATTTT.

This clonotype was observed at least ten times. One end of the junction varies from germline; a read error may be responsible. The chain carries TRBV10-3 and TRBJ1-1, with a weak D call TRBD1 (6 bases). This CDR3 has 15 residues. From germline, CDR1 is ENHRY and CDR2 SYGVKD. CDR3 bases: TGTGCCAGCAGTTACGGGGGACACCCGAACACTGAAGCTTTCTTT. Encoded protein: CASSYGGHPNTEAFF.

This clonotype was found many times. The chain carries TRBV10-3 and TRBJ2-2; TRBD2 is a possible D gene (7 bases). The germline V gene has CDR1 ENHRY and CDR2 SYGVKD. V gave up 4 bases and J gave up 4 bases, with 13 bases separating them. CDR3 length: 15 residues. As DNA, the CDR3 is TGTGCCATCAGTGGCGGGGGAGGGGGCACCGGGGAGCTGTTTTTT. Translation: CAISGGGGGTGELFF.

This clonotype was seen at least ten times. CDR3 residues: CASSTGGGKTEAFF. The CDR3 DNA sequence: TGTGCCAGTAGTACCGGGGGAGGGAAGACTGAAGCTTTCTTT. V and J are TRBV19 and TRBJ1-1, with D possibly TRBD1 on 5 matching bases. Per the germline V gene, CDR1 is LNHDA and CDR2 is SQIVND (reference sequence). This CDR3 is built from 14 residues. V was cut by 4 bases and J by 5 bases, with 14 bases left in between.